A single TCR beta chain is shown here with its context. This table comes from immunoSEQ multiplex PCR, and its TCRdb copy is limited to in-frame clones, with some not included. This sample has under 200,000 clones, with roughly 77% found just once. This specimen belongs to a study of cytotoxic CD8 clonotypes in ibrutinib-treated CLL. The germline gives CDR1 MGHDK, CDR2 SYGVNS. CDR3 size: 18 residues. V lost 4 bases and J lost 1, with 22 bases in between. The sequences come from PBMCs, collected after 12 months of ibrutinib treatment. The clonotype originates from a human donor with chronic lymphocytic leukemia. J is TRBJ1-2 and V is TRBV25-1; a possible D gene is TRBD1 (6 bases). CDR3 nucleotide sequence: TGTGCCAGCAGTGGATGGGGCAGGGGAAGTCTCCTTAACTATGGCTACACCTTC. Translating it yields CASSGWGRGSLLNYGYTF.